This T cell receptor beta chain comes out of a study of blood T cell repertoires in COVID-19. Looking at the study overall: Sites across the United States, Italy and Spain contributed samples from acute and convalescent COVID-19. T cells, B-cell-depleted T cells, or PBMCs supplied cDNA or gDNA.

Authors' data handling: Amplification with reference gene primers provided the estimates of nucleated cell counts. Method: immunoSEQ multiplex PCR; TCRdb's copy keeps in-frame clones and lacks some. D and trimming come from the DNA, and the V and J calls and clone size come from that table. The table records 70,000 to 90,000 clones, around 90% of them present only once. In germline, CDR1 is SGHAT, CDR2 FQNNGV. V lost 7 bases to trimming and J lost 1 base, with 17 bases between them. CDR3 length: 15 residues. This chain uses TRBV11-2 with TRBJ2-7; D ambiguous. Sequencing was done on a sample of peripheral blood. The TCR sequence derives from a human donor in a cohort sampled during active COVID-19. The CDR3 nucleotides are TGTGCCAGCACCCTTTTTTCGATGCGGTCCTACGAGCAGTACTTC. It is translated as CASTLFSMRSYEQYF.